These T cell receptor beta chains were read from a single sample in a study of blood T cell repertoires in COVID-19. TCRdb's copy holds only in-frame clones and misses some; the assay was immunoSEQ multiplex PCR. The table records around 100,000 clones, about 90% of them present only once. Sequencing was done on a sample of peripheral blood. The receptors were gathered from a human donor in a cohort sampled during active COVID-19. Both conserved end residues are part of each CDR3. A D gene is named only where the DNA matches it firmly. Clone size is stated in some rows and not others, as once, few, many or a class when expanded.

clone_size,j_call,d_call,v_call,cdr3_nt,cdr3_aa
.,TRBJ2-1,.,TRBV7-3,TGTGCCAGCAGCTTAAATTTGGTCAGCTACAATGAGCAGTTCTTC,CASSLNLVSYNEQFF
once,TRBJ2-6,.,TRBV28,TGTGCCAGCGGAACAAGGGGCAGGGGAGCTGGGGCCAACGTCCTGACTTTC,CASGTRGRGAGANVLTF
.,TRBJ2-2,.,TRBV27,TGTGCCAGCAGTTTCCAAACAGGCAACACCGGGGAGCTGTTTTTT,CASSFQTGNTGELFF
.,TRBJ2-3,.,TRBV3-1/TRBV3-2,TGTGCCAGCAGCCAAGATCGATACGGGAGGGGGCCCCCCGTCCCCAATACGCAGTATTTT,CASSQDRYGRGPPVPNTQYF
.,TRBJ2-1,TRBD1,TRBV15,TGTGCCACCAGCAGGGCCGACAGGGTCCTCAATGAGCAGTTCTTC,CATSRADRVLNEQFF
once,TRBJ1-2,TRBD1,TRBV2,TGTGCCAGCAACCGGGGGACAGGGAACGGCTACACCTTC,CASNRGTGNGYTF
.,TRBJ2-1,TRBD2,TRBV24-1,TGTGCCACCAGTGATGTTAGCGGGAAGGGTTACAATGAGCAGTTCTTC,CATSDVSGKGYNEQFF
.,TRBJ2-7,TRBD1,TRBV7-8,TGTGCCAGCAGCTTAGGAGTGGCAGGGGGCTCTGACGAGCAGTACTTC,CASSLGVAGGSDEQYF
.,TRBJ1-1,.,TRBV5-6,TGTGCCAGCAGCTTTTTGTGGGGCGGCACTGAAGCTTTCTTT,CASSFLWGGTEAFF
.,TRBJ2-7,.,TRBV27,TGTGCCAGCAGTTTAGACTGGGGCGTCTCCTACGAGCAGTACTTC,CASSLDWGVSYEQYF
once,TRBJ2-1,TRBD2,TRBV13,TGTGCCAGCAGCTCGAGAGGAGCGGGGAATGAGCAGTTCTTC,CASSSRGAGNEQFF
.,TRBJ2-3,.,TRBV28,TGTGCCAGCAGTCCTAACAGGGCCTCCTCCACAGATACGCAGTATTTT,CASSPNRASSTDTQYF
.,TRBJ1-1,.,TRBV6-5,TGTGCCAGCAGTTACCAGGGAGGTACTGAAGCTTTCTTT,CASSYQGGTEAFF
.,TRBJ2-1,.,TRBV7-8,TGTGCCAGCAGCTTAGTATGGGCGGGAAGCTCCTACAATGAGCAGTTCTTC,CASSLVWAGSSYNEQFF
.,TRBJ1-2,.,TRBV6-5,TGTGCCAGCAGTTCCCCCCCCACAGGAACGACCTTC,CASSSPPTGTTF
.,TRBJ2-7,TRBD1,TRBV5-1,TGCGCCAGCAGTCGGACAGGGGGCGTTTACGAGCAGTACTTC,CASSRTGGVYEQYF
.,TRBJ1-1,.,TRBV5-4,TGTGCCAGCAGCGCACCGGGACATCAGAACACTGAAGCTTTCTTT,CASSAPGHQNTEAFF
.,TRBJ1-5,TRBD1,TRBV19,TGCACCACCGACAGGGACGCGCATCAGCCCCAGCATTTT,CTTDRDAHQPQHF
.,TRBJ2-1,TRBD1,TRBV19,TGTGCCAGTAGTCCGGGACAGTTAGGGTGGAACAATGAGCAGTTCTTC,CASSPGQLGWNNEQFF
few,TRBJ2-2,TRBD1,TRBV5-1,TGCGCCAGCAGCCAGACTGGACAGGGTGCCACCGGGGAGCTGTTTTTT,CASSQTGQGATGELFF
.,TRBJ2-7,TRBD1,TRBV6-1,TGTGCCAGCAGTGAAAGAGGGGACAGGGCCCTAAGCTACGAGCAGTACTTC,CASSERGDRALSYEQYF
.,TRBJ1-2,.,TRBV28,TGTGCCAGCAGTTTCAGTCTGAACTATGGCTACACCTTC,CASSFSLNYGYTF
.,TRBJ2-7,TRBD2,TRBV15,TGTGCCACCAGCAGTAGTGGAGGGACTACCCTCTACGAGCAGTACTTC,CATSSSGGTTLYEQYF
.,TRBJ2-3,.,TRBV5-6,TGTGCCAGCAGCTCCGACTCTGCCCCAAGCACAGATACGCAGTATTTT,CASSSDSAPSTDTQYF
.,TRBJ2-1,TRBD1,TRBV19,TGTGCCAGTAGAACGTTTTGGGCGAGACAGGGTCACGGTGAGCAGTTCTTC,CASRTFWARQGHGEQFF
.,TRBJ2-3,.,TRBV6-5,TGTGCCAGCAGTTTTAATCCTAGCCCCCACACAGATACGCAGTATTTT,CASSFNPSPHTDTQYF
once,TRBJ2-7,TRBD2,TRBV24-1,TGTGCCACCAGTGACCCCAGCGGGGGAAACTCCTACGAGCAGTACTTC,CATSDPSGGNSYEQYF
.,TRBJ2-5,TRBD1,TRBV19,TGTGCCAGTAGTATCACTCAGGGGGCAGGGGAGACCCAGTACTTC,CASSITQGAGETQYF
.,TRBJ1-1,TRBD1,TRBV9,TGTGCCAGCAGCGTTACAGGGGAACCGGGTGAAGCTTTCTTT,CASSVTGEPGEAFF
.,TRBJ2-2,.,TRBV5-1,TGCGCCAGCAGCTTGGCAGTCGCCGGGGAGCTGTTTTTT,CASSLAVAGELFF
.,TRBJ1-1,.,TRBV20-1,TGCAGTGCTAGTGAGTCATACACTGAAGCTTTCTTT,CSASESYTEAFF